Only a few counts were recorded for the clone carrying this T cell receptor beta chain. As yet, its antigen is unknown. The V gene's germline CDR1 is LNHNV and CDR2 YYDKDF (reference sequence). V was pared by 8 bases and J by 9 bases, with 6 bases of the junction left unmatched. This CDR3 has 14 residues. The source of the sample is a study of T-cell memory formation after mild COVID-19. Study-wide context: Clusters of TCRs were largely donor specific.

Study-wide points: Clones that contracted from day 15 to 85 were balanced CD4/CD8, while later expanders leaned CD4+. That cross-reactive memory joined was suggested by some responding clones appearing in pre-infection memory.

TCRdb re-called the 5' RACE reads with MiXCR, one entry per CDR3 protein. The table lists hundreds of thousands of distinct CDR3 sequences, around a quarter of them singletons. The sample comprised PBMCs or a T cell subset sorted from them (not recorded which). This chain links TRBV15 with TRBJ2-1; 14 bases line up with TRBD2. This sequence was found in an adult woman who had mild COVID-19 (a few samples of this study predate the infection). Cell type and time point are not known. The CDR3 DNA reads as TGTGCCACCGGAAGACTAGCGGGAGGGGGTGAGCAGTTCTTC. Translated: CATGRLAGGGEQFF. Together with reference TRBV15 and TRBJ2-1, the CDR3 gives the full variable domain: DAMVIQNPRYQVTQFGKPVTLSCSQTLNHNVMYWYQQKSSQAPKLLFHYYDKDFNNEADTPDNFQSRRPNTSFCFLDIRSPGLGDTAMYLCATGRLAGGGEQFFGPGTRLTVL.